This passage covers 18 T cell receptor beta chains from one sample sequenced in a study of CD8 T cells in Susac syndrome. RNA was extracted with the RNeasy kit, and a quantity of roughly 0.45 to 1 ug was reverse transcribed using random hexamers. TCRdb independently ran MiXCR on the immunoSEQ multiplex PCR reads; one entry per CDR3 protein. This sample has 95,000 to 150,000 distinct CDR3 sequences; around 94% occur once, and the top ten carry over 0.07%. The sample was CD4+ T cells from PBMCs. These receptors all come from a human donor in good health.

The genes are TRBV29-1 and TRBJ2-3; D gene uncertain. CDR1 and CDR2 (germline): SQVTM, ANQGSEA. CDR3 size: 14 residues. The V gene lost 7 bases and the J gene lost 1 base, with 15 bases spanning the gap. The CDR3 sequence is CSALDGARTDTQYF. For the CDR3, the DNA is TGCAGCGCCTTAGACGGAGCGCGCACAGATACGCAGTATTTT.

This clonotype is a singleton in its sample. This chain connects TRBV6-2 or TRBV6-3 to TRBJ2-3; 13 positions match TRBD2. The germline V gene has CDR1 MNHEY and CDR2 SVGEGT. Germline trimming cut 8 bases from V and 6 bases from J; bases unmatched to any gene: 5. The CDR3 is 14 residues long. The CDR3 reads CASGLAGATDTQYF. The CDR3 DNA sequence: TGTGCCAGCGGACTAGCGGGAGCAACGGATACGCAGTATTTT.

The chain joins TRBV12-3 or TRBV12-4 to TRBJ2-2; weak D call: TRBD1 (6 bases). V was cut by 6 bases and J by 5 bases, with 13 bases left in between. The length of the CDR3 is 14 residues. CDR3 nucleotides: TGTGCCAGCAGACACAGCAGGGGAACCGGGGAGCTGTTTTTT. This gives the protein CASRHSRGTGELFF.

V and J are TRBV29-1 and TRBJ2-5, with a possible D match to TRBD1 (6 bases). The CDR3 totals 14 residues. The germline V and J ends were trimmed by 3 bases and 0 bases, with 11 bases remaining between them. Looked up from germline, CDR1 is SQVTM and CDR2 is ANQGSEA. CDR3: CSVDGYRDQETQYF. The CDR3 nucleotides are TGCAGCGTTGACGGGTACAGGGACCAAGAGACCCAGTACTTC.

The chain uses TRBV19 and TRBJ1-5; TRBD1 aligns across 10 bases. Trimming removed 6 bases from V and 6 bases from J; junction bases left unmatched: 5. Germline CDR1 is LNHDA and CDR2 is SQIVND (reference sequence). The CDR3 sequence is 14 residues long. CDR3 region: CASRLTGGGQPQHF. CDR3 nucleotides: TGTGCCAGTAGACTGACAGGGGGCGGTCAGCCCCAGCATTTT.

The rearrangement uses TRBV18 and TRBJ2-1; D ambiguous. Germline V gene data show CDR1 as KGHSH and CDR2 as LQKENI. This CDR3 has 11 residues. The ends were cut back, 2 bases at V and 5 bases at J, with 1 base in the middle. This chain's CDR3 is CASSPNNEQFF. The DNA for the CDR3 is TGTGCCAGCTCACCAAACAATGAGCAGTTCTTC.

The chain uses TRBV4-2 and TRBJ2-1, with D maybe TRBD1 (5 bases). V lost 5 bases to trimming and J lost 8 bases, with 7 bases between them. This CDR3 has 11 amino acids. Per the germline V gene, CDR1 is LGHNA and CDR2 is YNFKEQ. The chain's CDR3 is CASSLGDEQFF. DNA for the CDR3: TGTGCCAGCAGCTTAGGGGATGAGCAGTTCTTC.

The chain couples TRBV20-1 to TRBJ1-1, with D perhaps TRBD1 (5 bases). Trimming stripped 4 bases from V and 1 base from J, with 10 bases between. The CDR3 loop spans 13 amino acids. The germline CDR1 and CDR2 sequences are DFQATT and SNEGSKA (reference sequence). The CDR3 bases are TGCAGTGCTAATGGACAATGGAACACTGAAGCTTTCTTT. Translated: CSANGQWNTEAFF.

J is TRBJ2-5 and V is TRBV3-1, with TRBD2 matching 10 bases. V trimming: 4 bases; J trimming: 1 base; junction bases outside the gene matches: 6. The CDR3 has 16 amino acids. The germline V gene encodes CDR1 LGHDT and CDR2 YNNKEL (reference sequence). The CDR3 sequence: CASSPRTSGFQETQYF. The CDR3 coding sequence is TGTGCCAGCAGCCCCCGGACTAGCGGCTTCCAAGAGACCCAGTACTTC.

V and J are TRBV30 and TRBJ2-1; 10 bases align to TRBD2. The V gene's germline CDR1 is GTSNPN and CDR2 SVGIG (reference sequence). Unmatched junction bases numbered 16, after V lost 4 bases and J lost 7 bases. CDR3 length equals 17 residues. In DNA form, the CDR3 reads TGTGCCTGGATCTTGGGACTAGCGAGCCACAGGGGTAATGAGCAGTTCTTC. Its protein product is CAWILGLASHRGNEQFF.

A single count supports this clonotype. The CDR3 region is CASSLEGKGTKNYGYTF. CDR3 in DNA: TGCGCCAGCAGCTTGGAGGGCAAAGGGACTAAAAACTATGGCTACACCTTC. The gene calls are TRBV5-1 and TRBJ1-2; a possible D gene is TRBD1 (5 bases). There are 17 residues in the CDR3. CDR1 SGHRS and CDR2 YFSETQ come from the germline V gene. Trimming pared 0 bases from V and 2 bases from J, leaving 17 bases between. Full variable domain (remainder filled in from reference TRBV5-1 and TRBJ1-2): KAGVTQTPRYLIKTRGQQVTLSCSPISGHRSVSWYQQTPGQGLQFLFEYFSETQRNKGNFPGRFSGRQFSNSRSEMNVSTLELGDSALYLCASSLEGKGTKNYGYTFGSGTRLTVV.

V gene TRBV27 combines with J gene TRBJ1-5; no reliable D call. V lost 5 bases and J 4 bases, leaving 9 bases between the germline ends. The CDR3 totals 13 residues. CDR1 and CDR2 (germline): MNHEY, SMNVEV (reference sequence). CDR3 in amino acids: CASSLILNQPQHF. The CDR3 DNA is TGTGCCAGCAGTCTAATCTTGAATCAGCCCCAGCATTTT.

The gene calls are TRBV20-1 and TRBJ2-3, with TRBD2 identical over 7 bases. After removal of 0 bases from V and 6 bases from J, the junction contained 9 bases not matched to a gene. The CDR3 length is 15 residues. The germline V gene encodes CDR1 DFQATT and CDR2 SNEGSKA (reference sequence). Here the CDR3 DNA reads TGCAGTGCTAGAGATCCGGGAGGCCCAGGGGATACGCAGTATTTT. This translates into CSARDPGGPGDTQYF.

V gene TRBV29-1 combines with J gene TRBJ1-1; D gene ambiguous. Germline V gene sequence: CDR1 SQVTM, CDR2 ANQGSEA. Trimming took 4 bases from V and 0 from J, leaving 9 bases between them. The length of the CDR3 is 13 residues. CDR3 DNA sequence: TGCAGCGTTGTAGGCAGGATGAACACTGAAGCTTTCTTT. Protein sequence: CSVVGRMNTEAFF.

The gene calls are TRBV2 and TRBJ1-1; 9 nucleotides agree with TRBD1. CDR3 length: 14 residues. J gave up 8 bases and V 2 bases, and 6 bases lay outside the gene matches. Per the germline V gene, CDR1 is SNHLY and CDR2 is FYNNEI. The CDR3 reads CASSELGTGPEAFF. The CDR3 DNA is TGTGCCAGCAGTGAACTAGGGACAGGGCCCGAAGCTTTCTTT.

The V and J genes are TRBV18 and TRBJ2-1, with TRBD2 identical over 8 bases. After removal of 4 bases from V and 0 bases from J, the junction contained 8 bases not matched to a gene. In germline, CDR1 is KGHSH, CDR2 LQKENI. The CDR3 consists of 17 residues. The CDR3 DNA reads as TGTGCCAGCTCACTGCGTGCTACTAGCGGCTCCTACAATGAGCAGTTCTTC. Encoded protein: CASSLRATSGSYNEQFF.

This chain uses TRBV7-6 with TRBJ2-7; 9 positions match TRBD2. The V gene end was trimmed by 6 bases and the J gene end by 1 base; junction bases not matched to a gene: 7. CDR1 and CDR2 (germline): SGHVS, FNYEAQ. CDR3 length: 15 residues. CDR3 nucleotide sequence: TGTGCCAGCAGGCCCCTAGCGGGAAGATCCTACGAGCAGTACTTC. Translated, it gives CASRPLAGRSYEQYF.

The rearrangement joins TRBV10-3 to TRBJ1-1; unclear D gene. There are 16 residues in the CDR3. Trimming left V 3 bases short and J 0 bases short, with 14 bases between. CDR1 ENHRY and CDR2 SYGVKD come from the germline V gene. The CDR3 is CAISDDSGLMNTEAFF. The DNA of the CDR3 is TGTGCCATCAGTGATGATTCCGGCCTCATGAACACTGAAGCTTTCTTT.